Listed here are 31 T cell receptor beta chains from one sample, sequenced in a study of control samples from healthy donors and cancer patients. Here immunoSEQ multiplex PCR was the method, and the copy in TCRdb shows in-frame clones only, minus some. The data show about 150,000 clones, with 93% seen just once and 5% to 7% held by the top ten. Sequenced sample: blood. The receptors derive from a young man in good health.

The V and J genes are TRBV4-1 and TRBJ2-2; 9 bases map to TRBD2. Trimming at V came to 4 bases and at J to 5 bases, leaving 14 bases not matched to a gene. In germline, CDR1 is MGHRA, CDR2 YSYEKL. The CDR3 has 18 residues. DNA for the CDR3: TGCGCCAGCAGCCCCCTCCGGGCGGCTAGCGGGGTGACCGGGGAGCTGTTTTTT. Its protein product is CASSPLRAASGVTGELFF.

V and J are TRBV27 and TRBJ1-1; D not certain. CDR1 and CDR2 from the germline V gene are MNHEY and SMNVEV (reference sequence). The CDR3 loop spans 14 amino acids. V was pared by 8 bases and J by 1 base, with 14 bases between. DNA for the CDR3: TGTGCCAGCGGTCAGTTACCAGGGAACACTGAAGCTTTCTTT. This gives the protein CASGQLPGNTEAFF.

CDR3 protein: CASALADRGYSPLHF. Written as DNA, the CDR3 is TGTGCCAGCGCCCTAGCAGACAGGGGGTATTCACCCCTCCACTTT. The chain couples TRBV27 to TRBJ1-6, with 9 positions matching TRBD1. This CDR3 region has 15 residues. Germline CDR1 MNHEY, CDR2 SMNVEV (reference sequence). V was clipped by 8 bases and J by 8 bases; unmatched bases: 10.

CDR3 nucleotides: TGCGCCAGCAGCTGGAAAACAGGGGGGACTGAAGCTTTCTTT. Translation gives CASSWKTGGTEAFF. The J gene is TRBJ1-1, the V gene TRBV5-1; TRBD1 agrees at 8 bases. Germline values: CDR1 SGHRS, CDR2 YFSETQ. The CDR3 sequence is 14 residues long. With 3 bases clipped from V and 5 bases from J, the junction kept 6 bases outside the gene matches.

The chain combines TRBV7-3 with TRBJ2-1; 7 bases map to TRBD2. CDR3 length equals 14 residues. Trimming at V came to 5 bases and at J to 10 bases, leaving 11 bases not matched to a gene. CDR1 is SGHTA and CDR2 is FQGTGA in the germline V gene. The CDR3 DNA follows: TGTGCCAGCAGCCCGGGGGATAGCGGGCGAGAGCAGTTCTTC. It is translated as CASSPGDSGREQFF.

The chain combines TRBV5-1 with TRBJ2-5; D tentatively fits TRBD1 or TRBD2 (5 bases each). This CDR3 is 16 amino acids long. Trimming left V 0 bases short and J 2 bases short, with 14 bases between. Germline lookup yields CDR1 SGHRS and CDR2 YFSETQ. CDR3 loop: CASSLVIRGSQETQYF. CDR3 in DNA: TGCGCCAGCAGCTTGGTAATTCGGGGCTCTCAAGAGACCCAGTACTTC.

This rearrangement joins TRBV9 to TRBJ2-1; 10 bases fit TRBD2. This CDR3 is 16 amino acids long. Germline lookup yields CDR1 SGDLS and CDR2 YYNGEE. V lost 3 bases and J lost 6; bases outside the gene matches: 9. The CDR3 DNA sequence: TGTGCCAGCAGCGCCGCGAGCGGGAGGGTGGGCAATGAGCAGTTCTTC. As protein: CASSAASGRVGNEQFF.

The V gene is TRBV5-6, the J gene TRBJ1-1; maybe TRBD1 (6 bases). V gave up 3 bases and J gave up 0 bases, with 15 bases separating them. CDR3 length equals 16 residues. Per germline, CDR1 SGHDT and CDR2 YYEEEE. Here the CDR3 DNA reads TGTGCCAGCAGCTCCGAGGGGGATTCCATGAACACTGAAGCTTTCTTT. It translates to CASSSEGDSMNTEAFF.

J is TRBJ2-3 and V is TRBV30; TRBD2 is a possible D gene (6 bases). Trimming pared 5 bases from V and 2 bases from J, leaving 11 bases between. This CDR3 is built from 13 residues. Germline V gene data show CDR1 as GTSNPN and CDR2 as SVGIG (reference sequence). The CDR3 is CAWGAGNTDTQYF. DNA for the CDR3: TGTGCCTGGGGGGCGGGGAACACAGATACGCAGTATTTT.

This chain links TRBV4-3 with TRBJ1-4; no reliable D call. The CDR3 sequence is 19 residues long. Trimming took off 0 bases at V and 1 base at J, with 18 bases between the two ends. Per germline, CDR1 LGHNA and CDR2 YSLEER. The CDR3 protein is CASSQEYRESGVTNEKLFF. The DNA of the CDR3 is TGCGCCAGCAGCCAAGAATATCGTGAGTCCGGAGTAACTAATGAAAAACTGTTTTTT.

The chain uses TRBV29-1 and TRBJ2-5; D is possibly TRBD2 (5 bases). V lost 4 bases and J lost 1, with 7 bases in between. Per germline, CDR1 SQVTM and CDR2 ANQGSEA. CDR3 length equals 12 residues. DNA for the CDR3: TGCAGCGTTGGAGCGGTCCAAGAGACCCAGTACTTC. This codes for CSVGAVQETQYF.

The chain combines TRBV27 with TRBJ1-5; D gene unclear. This CDR3 has 13 amino acids. Per the germline V gene, CDR1 is MNHEY and CDR2 is SMNVEV (reference sequence). Trimming took off 4 bases at V and 7 bases at J, with 11 bases between the two ends. The CDR3 coding sequence is TGTGCCAGCAGTTACGGCAGATCGCAGCCCCAGCATTTT. It is translated as CASSYGRSQPQHF.

This clone has more than one count but fewer than ten. J is TRBJ1-2 and V is TRBV7-9; D gene unclear. V shed 1 base and J shed 4 bases, with 10 bases lying between them. Germline V gene sequence: CDR1 SEHNR, CDR2 FQNEAQ (reference sequence). There are 14 residues in the CDR3. CDR3 sequence: CASSLGNGPYGYTF. Written as DNA, the CDR3 is TGTGCCAGCAGCTTAGGAAATGGGCCCTATGGCTACACCTTC.

This chain connects TRBV4-1 to TRBJ2-7; 8 bases are shared with TRBD2. This CDR3 region has 13 residues. Per the germline V gene, CDR1 is MGHRA and CDR2 is YSYEKL. The V segment lost 4 bases and the J segment 7 bases; nucleotides outside the gene matches: 6. CDR3 sequence: CASSPRAGEEQYF. CDR3 in DNA: TGCGCCAGCAGCCCCCGAGCGGGAGAGGAGCAGTACTTC.

Remarks on this clone: Other DNA sequences within the sample encode an identical CDR3. The chain joins TRBV9 to TRBJ2-1; possibly TRBD2 for D (6 bases). Per germline, CDR1 SGDLS and CDR2 YYNGEE. CDR3 length equals 16 residues. V was pared by 0 bases and J by 0 bases, with 10 bases between. The CDR3: CASSVGAGSSYNEQFF. CDR3 DNA sequence: TGTGCCAGCAGCGTAGGTGCGGGAAGCTCCTACAATGAGCAGTTCTTC. Variable domain in full (rest from reference TRBV9 and TRBJ2-1): DSGVTQTPKHLITATGQRVTLRCSPRSGDLSVYWYQQSLDQGLQFLIQYYNGEERAKGNILERFSAQQFPDLHSELNLSSLELGDSALYFCASSVGAGSSYNEQFFGPGTRLTVL.

The V gene is TRBV5-6, the J gene TRBJ2-7; D ambiguous. This CDR3 is built from 12 residues. Trimming took 6 bases from V and 0 from J, leaving 7 bases between them. Germline assignment: CDR1 SGHDT and CDR2 YYEEEE. CDR3 region: CASTQSSYEQYF. As DNA, the CDR3 is TGTGCCAGCACCCAGAGCTCCTACGAGCAGTACTTC.

V is TRBV6-1 and J is TRBJ2-7; maybe TRBD2 (7 bases). Germline loops: CDR1 MNHNS, CDR2 SASEGT. The CDR3 extends over 18 amino acids. Trimming left V 4 bases short and J 1 base short, with 23 bases between. CDR3 bases: TGTGCCAGCAGTGGTCGGGGGGCCGAAAACTCCGCTTCCTACGAGCAGTACTTC. Its translation: CASSGRGAENSASYEQYF.

The chain joins TRBV2 to TRBJ1-5; D is perhaps TRBD1 (5 bases). CDR3 size: 13 residues. V lost 9 bases to trimming and J lost 5 bases, with 14 bases between them. CDR1 and CDR2 (germline): SNHLY, FYNNEI. The CDR3 region is CASTGTSYQPQHF. Written as DNA, the CDR3 is TGTGCCAGTACCGGGACGAGTTATCAGCCCCAGCATTTT.

This clone was picked up one time. The rearrangement links TRBV7-9 to TRBJ2-2; D remains ambiguous. Germline CDR1 is SEHNR and CDR2 is FQNEAQ (reference sequence). V lost 5 bases, J lost 6 bases, and 10 bases lay in between. The CDR3 covers 13 residues. The CDR3 nucleotides are TGTGCCAGCAGCCCTCGCGGAGCCGGGGAGCTGTTTTTT. Amino acid sequence: CASSPRGAGELFF.

The chain has TRBV9 and TRBJ2-5; D not resolved. The ends were cut back, 4 bases at V and 5 bases at J, with 12 bases in the middle. Per germline, CDR1 SGDLS and CDR2 YYNGEE. CDR3 size: 13 residues. Written as DNA, the CDR3 is TGTGCCAGCAGCCTGTCCGGGTGGGAGACCCAGTACTTC. Translated: CASSLSGWETQYF.

The rearrangement links TRBV18 to TRBJ2-7, with TRBD1 matching 8 bases. Germline lookup yields CDR1 KGHSH and CDR2 LQKENI. The CDR3 totals 14 residues. V was pared by 3 bases and J by 3 bases, with 4 bases of the junction left unmatched. The CDR3 loop is CASSPGQGIYEQYF. DNA of the CDR3: TGTGCCAGCTCACCCGGACAGGGAATCTACGAGCAGTACTTC.

DNA of the CDR3: TGTGCCAGCAGGACAGGGGGCGCGGGGAATGAGCAGTTCTTC. It is translated as CASRTGGAGNEQFF. V and J are TRBV6-5 and TRBJ2-1; 10 bases are shared with TRBD1. Germline-derived CDR1 and CDR2 are MNHEY and SVGAGI. V shed 6 bases, J shed 7 bases, and the junction held 6 bases outside the gene matches. CDR3 length: 14 residues.

The rearrangement links TRBV6-6 to TRBJ2-7; 11 bases are a match to TRBD1. The CDR3 length is 14 residues. The germline gives CDR1 MNHNY, CDR2 SVGAGI (reference sequence). V lost 4 bases and J lost 5; bases outside the gene matches: 4. This CDR3 reads CASSWTGGSNEQYF. CDR3 bases: TGTGCCAGCAGTTGGACAGGGGGCTCTAACGAGCAGTACTTC.

This sequence joins TRBV4-3 and TRBJ1-2, with a possible D match to TRBD1 (6 bases). V lost 0 bases and J lost 6, with 17 bases in between. The CDR3 runs 16 residues. The germline V gene encodes CDR1 LGHNA and CDR2 YSLEER. The CDR3 region is CASSQDGRGGTHGYTF. In DNA form, the CDR3 reads TGCGCCAGCAGCCAAGATGGCAGGGGTGGGACCCATGGCTACACCTTC.

The chain joins TRBV5-4 to TRBJ2-7, with D possibly matching TRBD1 (6 bases). The length of the CDR3 is 14 residues. Germline V CDR1 and CDR2: SGHNT, YYREEE (reference sequence). V lost 0 bases, J lost 3 bases, and 10 bases lay in between. Here the CDR3 DNA reads TGTGCCAGCAGCTTGGCCCGAGGGGGCTACGAGCAGTACTTC. Translation gives CASSLARGGYEQYF.

The genes are TRBV19 and TRBJ2-7, with TRBD1 as a possible D gene (6 bases). Trimming took off 4 bases at V and 0 bases at J, with 7 bases between the two ends. CDR3 length: 13 residues. Germline CDR1 reads LNHDA; CDR2 reads SQIVND (reference sequence). The DNA of the CDR3 is TGTGCCAGTAGTAAACAGGGCTCCTACGAGCAGTACTTC. This codes for CASSKQGSYEQYF.

The rearrangement links TRBV30 to TRBJ1-5, with D unresolved. The CDR3 has 14 residues. The germline V and J ends were trimmed by 1 base and 8 bases, with 15 bases remaining between them. Germline CDR1 is GTSNPN and CDR2 is SVGIG (reference sequence). The DNA for the CDR3 is TGTGCCTGGAGTGGCGCCCTACTGGAGGAGCCCCAGCATTTT. Its protein is CAWSGALLEEPQHF.

This clone appeared a single time. The rearrangement links TRBV11-3 to TRBJ2-1; TRBD2 agrees at 9 bases. Unmatched junction bases numbered 10, after V lost 1 base and J lost 9 bases. Germline values: CDR1 SGHNT, CDR2 YENEEA. This CDR3 region has 16 residues. CDR3 sequence (DNA): TGTGCCAGCAGCTTAGGGGTCCCAGCGGGAGGCAGTGAGCAGTTCTTC. It encodes CASSLGVPAGGSEQFF.

The chain is built from TRBV19 and TRBJ1-1; D possibly corresponds to TRBD1 (5 bases). Trimming left V 7 bases short and J 3 bases short, with 21 bases between. Germline loops: CDR1 LNHDA, CDR2 SQIVND (reference sequence). This CDR3 is 16 amino acids long. CDR3 coding DNA: TGTGCCAGTACCTATGGGGGGGGAAAGTGGGACACTGAAGCTTTCTTT. Amino acids: CASTYGGGKWDTEAFF.

This rearrangement joins TRBV4-3 to TRBJ1-3, with a tentative D call TRBD1 (5 bases). V was clipped by 0 bases and J by 4 bases, with 10 bases between them. The CDR3 sequence is 15 residues long. Germline CDR1 is LGHNA and CDR2 is YSLEER. The CDR3 DNA reads as TGCGCCAGCAGCCAAGATCTGGGGCCAGGAAACACCATATATTTT. This sequence encodes CASSQDLGPGNTIYF.

The chain recombines TRBV3-1 (or the pseudogene TRBV3-2) with TRBJ1-5; D gene unclear. Deletions cut 4 bases from V and 5 bases from J, with 9 bases between. Germline loops: CDR1 LGHDT, CDR2 YNNKEL (reference sequence). The CDR3 is 13 residues long. The CDR3 nucleotides are TGTGCCAGCAGCCTTTCGCTCGATCAGCCCCAGCATTTT. Residues: CASSLSLDQPQHF.